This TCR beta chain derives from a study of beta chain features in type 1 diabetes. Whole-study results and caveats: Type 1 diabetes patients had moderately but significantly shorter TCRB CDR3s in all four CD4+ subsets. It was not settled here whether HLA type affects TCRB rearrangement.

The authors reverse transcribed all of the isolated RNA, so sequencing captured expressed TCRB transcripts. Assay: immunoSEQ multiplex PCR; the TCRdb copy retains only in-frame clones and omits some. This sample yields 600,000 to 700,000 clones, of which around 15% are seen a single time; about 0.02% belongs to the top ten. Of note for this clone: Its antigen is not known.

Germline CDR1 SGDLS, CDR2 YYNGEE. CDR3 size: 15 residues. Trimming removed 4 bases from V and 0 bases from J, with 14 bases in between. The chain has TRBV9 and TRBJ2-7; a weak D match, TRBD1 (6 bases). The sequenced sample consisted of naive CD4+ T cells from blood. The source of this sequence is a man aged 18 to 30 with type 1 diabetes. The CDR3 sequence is CASSPSGVLSYEQYF. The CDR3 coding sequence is TGTGCCAGCAGCCCCTCAGGGGTACTCTCCTACGAGCAGTACTTC.